Detailed here is one T cell receptor (beta chain). The junction departs from the called germline gene at one end, perhaps through a read error. These data come from a study of blood T cell repertoires in COVID-19. Study background: PBMCs, B-cell-depleted T cells, or T cells were the source of the cDNA or gDNA that made up the material.

The protocol was immunoSEQ multiplex PCR, while the TCRdb copy is restricted to in-frame clones and leaves out a portion. In the table there are 200,000 to 300,000 clones, about 88% of which are singletons. CDR1 is SGHKS and CDR2 is YYEKEE in the germline V gene (reference sequence). The CDR3 covers 14 residues. The chain recombines TRBV5-5 with TRBJ2-5; TRBD2 is a possible D gene (6 bases). The clonotype was recovered from a man aged 25 to 40 with active or convalescent COVID-19. Sequencing was carried out using peripheral blood. CDR3 loop: CASSPPLAKEIQYF. CDR3 sequence (DNA): TGTGCCAGCAGCCCCCCCCTAGCGAAAGAGATCCAGTACTTC.